This T cell receptor (beta chain) was sequenced for a study of Graves' ophthalmopathy and Graves' hyperthyroidism. This clonotype was seen only once. The antigen is undetermined. Beta-chain TCR CDR3 regions were amplified from RNA transcripts. Investigators did first-round RT-PCR with HTBI primers, then second-round multiplex PCR. Each CDR3 protein is one row after TCRdb ran MiXCR on the multiplex PCR reads. The sample contains 150,000 to 200,000 distinct CDR3 sequences, 30% to 45% of which appear only once. Study-level findings and limits: Blood shared most expanded thyroid clonotypes above 0.001 frequency.

The germline V gene has CDR1 LNHDA and CDR2 SQIVND (reference sequence). The CDR3 has 14 residues. Germline trimming cut 5 bases from V and 4 bases from J; bases unmatched to any gene: 6. This sequence was found in a man under 40 with Graves' ophthalmopathy. Material for sequencing was peripheral blood. V gene TRBV19 combines with J gene TRBJ2-5; TRBD2 aligns across 8 bases. In nucleotides, the CDR3 is TGTGCCAGTAGTCCTACAGCGGGAGTAGAGACCCAGTACTTC. Protein: CASSPTAGVETQYF.